The 14 T cell receptor beta chains below were found in one sample sequenced in a study of blood T cell repertoires in COVID-19 (dated by TCRdb to 2018 to 2020). Library prep was done by the immunoSEQ multiplex PCR assay. TCRdb holds this immuneACCESS table with in-frame rearrangements only. Some clones are missing; in checked studies, unresolved V genes explain under half, and the rest has no known cause. The sample profile shows about 90,000 clones; 60% to 85% of them were found once. 7% of the sample rests with the top ten. Specimen: peripheral blood. Source of these receptors: a man aged 65 to 79 with acute or convalescent COVID-19.

This clone has just a few counts. V usage is TRBV5-4 and J usage is TRBJ1-1; weak D call: TRBD1 (5 bases). CDR1 is SGHNT and CDR2 is YYREEE in the germline V gene (reference sequence). The CDR3 is 14 amino acids. Between the trimmed V and J ends, which lost 2 bases and 4 bases, there was a span of 12 bases. The CDR3 DNA reads as TGTGCCAGCAGCTTCAGGGAGGCCGGCACTGAAGCTTTCTTT. Its translation is CASSFREAGTEAFF.

This CDR3 reads CAWSVSLAGDEQFF. CDR3 bases: TGTGCCTGGAGTGTTAGTCTAGCGGGGGATGAGCAGTTCTTC. The chain carries TRBV30 and TRBJ2-1; 10 nucleotides match TRBD2. The CDR3 contains 14 residues. V shed 0 bases and J 8 bases; nucleotides not matched to a gene: 4. CDR1 GTSNPN and CDR2 SVGIG come from the germline V gene (reference sequence).

The CDR3 DNA follows: TGTGCCAGCAGCCCGCCAAGACCCAGGGGCGGCGTCCTGACTTTC. Amino acids: CASSPPRPRGGVLTF. The gene calls are TRBV3-1 (or the pseudogene TRBV3-2) and TRBJ2-6; D possibly corresponds to TRBD1 (6 bases). This CDR3 has 15 amino acids. The germline V and J ends were trimmed by 4 bases and 12 bases, with 19 bases remaining between them. Germline assignment: CDR1 LGHDT and CDR2 YNNKEL (reference sequence).

DNA for the CDR3: TGTGCCAGCAGCCCCCGGACTAGCGGGAGTGGGGATACGCAGTATTTT. It codes for CASSPRTSGSGDTQYF. The rearrangement joins TRBV9 to TRBJ2-3, with TRBD2 matching 13 bases. V was clipped by 4 bases and J by 6 bases; unmatched bases: 8. The CDR3 spans 16 residues. Germline CDR1 reads SGDLS; CDR2 reads YYNGEE.

The V gene is TRBV7-2, the J gene TRBJ1-5, with D uncertain. This CDR3 has 17 residues. V was trimmed by 0 bases and J by 1 base, leaving 13 bases between them. The germline gives CDR1 SGHTA, CDR2 FQGNSA. The CDR3 reads CASSLAVSGMSNQPQHF. CDR3 nucleotides: TGTGCCAGCAGCTTAGCTGTTTCGGGGATGAGCAATCAGCCCCAGCATTTT.

This clone was observed once. The chain combines TRBV11-3 with TRBJ2-4, with TRBD1 matching 7 bases. With V trimmed by 4 bases and J by 8 bases, 11 bases remained unmatched. From germline, CDR1 is SGHNT and CDR2 YENEEA. The CDR3 has 15 amino acids. The CDR3 nucleotides read TGTGCCAGCAGCTCAGGGGGATCTGGAGGAGACATTCAGTACTTC. Translation gives CASSSGGSGGDIQYF.

The chain combines TRBV30 with TRBJ1-2; 12 nucleotides match TRBD1. In germline, CDR1 is GTSNPN, CDR2 SVGIG (reference sequence). J lost 7 bases, V lost 2 bases, and 14 bases had no gene match. The CDR3 runs to 17 residues. As DNA, the CDR3 is TGTGCCTGGAGTCCTGGGAGGGGGACAGGGGGCTTTACTGGCTACACCTTC. It is translated as CAWSPGRGTGGFTGYTF.

V is TRBV7-9 and J is TRBJ2-3; the match to TRBD1 covers 7 bases. Looked up from germline, CDR1 is SEHNR and CDR2 is FQNEAQ (reference sequence). This CDR3 contains 15 residues. V lost 4 bases to trimming and J lost 4 bases; unmatched junction nucleotides: 8. The DNA for the CDR3 is TGTGCCAGCAGCTCGCGACAGGGAGAACCAGATACGCAGTATTTT. It encodes CASSSRQGEPDTQYF.

The chain uses TRBV29-1 and TRBJ1-1; D possibly corresponds to TRBD1 (6 bases). CDR1 and CDR2 (germline): SQVTM, ANQGSEA. V was cut by 7 bases and J by 0 bases, with 15 bases left in between. CDR3 length: 14 residues. CDR3 loop: CSAQADRLNTEAFF. Here the CDR3 DNA reads TGCAGCGCCCAAGCGGACAGATTGAACACTGAAGCTTTCTTT.

V gene TRBV5-4 combines with J gene TRBJ2-7; TRBD2 agrees at 14 bases. The CDR3 spans 17 residues. The ends lost 4 bases at V and 4 bases at J; junction bases unmatched: 10. Germline loops: CDR1 SGHNT, CDR2 YYREEE (reference sequence). This chain's CDR3 is CASSVPGLAGDPYEQYV. DNA for the CDR3: TGTGCCAGCAGCGTGCCGGGACTAGCGGGGGACCCATACGAGCAGTACGTC.

The chain is built from TRBV2 and TRBJ1-4; tentative D call: TRBD1 (6 bases). Trimming removed 4 bases at V and 2 bases at J, with 11 bases between. The CDR3 loop spans 15 amino acids. Germline V gene sequence: CDR1 SNHLY, CDR2 FYNNEI. In nucleotides, the CDR3 is TGTGCCAGCAGTGTCGGGGGGCTCACTAATGAAAAACTGTTTTTT. Amino acid sequence: CASSVGGLTNEKLFF.

This clone turned up a few times. The chain recombines TRBV28 with TRBJ2-6, with 8 bases identical to TRBD1. V gave up 7 bases and J gave up 3 bases; unmatched junction bases: 5. The CDR3 loop spans 15 amino acids. Germline assignment: CDR1 MDHEN and CDR2 SYDVKM. CDR3 in amino acids: CASIGQGSGANVLTF. The CDR3 nucleotides read TGTGCCAGCATCGGACAGGGCAGTGGGGCCAACGTCCTGACTTTC.

This clone was picked up one time. This chain connects TRBV29-1 to TRBJ2-1, with a possible D match to TRBD1 (5 bases). CDR1 is SQVTM and CDR2 is ANQGSEA in the germline V gene. CDR3 length: 14 amino acids. V lost 4 bases and J lost 5, with 15 bases in between. Written as DNA, the CDR3 is TGCAGCGTTGGAGGACATCTCGCCGACAATGAGCAGTTCTTC. Its translation: CSVGGHLADNEQFF.

This chain uses TRBV3-1 (or the pseudogene TRBV3-2) with TRBJ2-3, with TRBD2 matching over 12 bases. With 5 bases clipped from V and 0 bases from J, the junction kept 3 bases outside the gene matches. CDR1 is LGHDT and CDR2 is YNNKEL in the germline V gene (reference sequence). The CDR3 runs 16 residues. The DNA of the CDR3 is TGTGCCAGCAGCTCTACTAGCGGGGGGAGCACAGATACGCAGTATTTT. This encodes CASSSTSGGSTDTQYF.